The clone carrying this TCR beta chain showed up just once. Its antigen is not known. Naive CD4+ cells were CD45RA-selected; the remaining cells were memory. Original methodology: ImmunoSEQ supplied junction-only sequences lacking quality scores, so filtering was different. Method: immunoSEQ multiplex PCR; TCRdb's copy keeps in-frame clones and lacks some. D and trimming come from the DNA, and the V and J calls and clone size come from that table. The sample has millions of clones, over 90% seen once; the top ten hold 0.39%. The data stem from a study of shared clonotypes between healthy human individuals. Broader study findings: Some naive CD4 clonotypes, 4.5% to 5.5%, turned up in common across a few donors. Non-shared clonotypes were found to have lower generation probabilities than the clonotypes that were shared by all four of the sorted-subset donors.

V was clipped by 3 bases and J by 4 bases, with 9 bases between them. CDR3 size: 14 residues. From germline, CDR1 is MNHEY and CDR2 SMNVEV (reference sequence). Sequenced material: naive CD4+ T cells from PBMCs. The subset denotes: CD45RA+ positively selected. The J gene is TRBJ2-2, the V gene TRBV27; no definite D call. The sequence was collected from a man between 18 and 29 years old in good health. Some clones in this sample may be carry-over from other donors' samples. The CDR3 spells CASSFLRATGELFF. In DNA, the CDR3 is TGTGCCAGCAGTTTTCTACGGGCCACCGGGGAGCTGTTTTTT.